This TCR beta chain stems from a study of T-cell memory formation after mild COVID-19. The overall study: The TCR clusters were mostly specific to one donor. General study points: Some clones that responded were present in memory (sampled pre-infection), which suggests cross-reactive memory joined. Clones contracting across day 15 to 85 had a balanced CD4/CD8 profile; later expanding clones leaned CD4+.

UMIs and sample barcodes were carried by the TCR alpha and TCR beta cDNA libraries that 5'RACE produced using constant-segment primers. In TCRdb, the 5' RACE reads were re-called with MiXCR into one record per CDR3 protein. The table lists 300,000 to 350,000 distinct CDR3 sequences, approximately 13% of them singletons. CDR3 size: 13 residues. Trimming left V 5 bases short and J 4 bases short, with 11 bases between. This clonotype was counted at least ten times. What it binds is not known. The source is a man in his late teens or twenties who had mild COVID-19 (a few samples of this study predate the infection). Cell type and time point are not known. The sequencing input was PBMCs or a T cell subset sorted from them (not recorded which). This chain links TRBV12-3 or TRBV12-4 with TRBJ2-5, with D hard to call. CDR3 bases: TGTGCCAGCAGTCCCTTATCAGGAGAGACCCAGTACTTC. Protein sequence: CASSPLSGETQYF.